The 10 T cell receptor beta chains listed next were all sequenced from one sample in a study of cytomegalovirus exposure and HLA in healthy donors (dated by TCRdb to the late 2010s). Preparation of the library involved the immunoSEQ multiplex PCR assay. A mixture of 60 forward primers for TCR Vbeta segments and 13 reverse primers for TCR Jbeta segments was used in the multiplex PCR. Here the immuneACCESS table is served through TCRdb, limited to in-frame sequences with V and J called. Missing clones are a known gap in these copies; in checked studies unresolved V genes cover under half, and the rest lacks a known reason. Within this sample are about 90,000 clones, with 65% to 85% of them counted one time only. About 2% of the sample goes to the ten largest clones. Source material: PBMCs. These receptors all stem from a young man in good health and CMV-seronegative.

J is TRBJ1-1 and V is TRBV6-5; possible D gene TRBD1, 5 bases. Germline V lookup: CDR1 MNHEY, CDR2 SVGAGI. CDR3 size: 14 residues. V was shortened by 2 bases and J by 6 bases, with 13 bases between the two germline ends. This CDR3 reads CASSYESGGAEAFF. The CDR3 DNA is TGTGCCAGCAGTTACGAGAGCGGGGGGGCTGAAGCTTTCTTT.

The chain recombines TRBV6-4 with TRBJ2-1; D is possibly TRBD2 (6 bases). This CDR3 has 15 residues. V shed 3 bases and J shed 0 bases, with 9 bases lying between them. CDR1 MRHNA and CDR2 SNTAGT come from the germline V gene. The CDR3 loop reads CASSDDGSSYNEQFF. In nucleotides, the CDR3 is TGTGCCAGCAGTGATGACGGGAGCTCCTACAATGAGCAGTTCTTC.

V usage is TRBV6-4 and J usage is TRBJ2-1; TRBD1 matches 9 bases. J was trimmed by 3 bases and V by 2 bases; bases with no gene match: 2. Germline V gene lookup returns CDR1 MRHNA and CDR2 SNTAGT. The CDR3 totals 15 residues. The CDR3 bases are TGTGCCAGCAGTGACGGACAGGGGAACTACAATGAGCAGTTCTTC. This encodes CASSDGQGNYNEQFF.

The chain has TRBV28 and TRBJ2-3, with 12 bases lining up with TRBD1. CDR3 length: 15 residues. From germline, CDR1 is MDHEN and CDR2 SYDVKM. J was trimmed by 6 bases and V by 5 bases; bases with no gene match: 6. The CDR3: CASSKWDRGLDTQYF. The CDR3 DNA is TGTGCCAGCAGTAAGTGGGACAGGGGGCTCGATACGCAGTATTTT.

V gene TRBV5-1 combines with J gene TRBJ1-2; 8 bases map to TRBD1. CDR3 length: 15 residues. After removal of 0 bases from V and 4 bases from J, the junction contained 5 bases not matched to a gene. Per germline, CDR1 SGHRS and CDR2 YFSETQ. CDR3: CASSLGQGSTYGYTF. The CDR3, as DNA: TGCGCCAGCAGCTTGGGACAGGGGAGCACCTATGGCTACACCTTC. The full variable domain, with the rest looked up from reference TRBV5-1 and TRBJ1-2, is KAGVTQTPRYLIKTRGQQVTLSCSPISGHRSVSWYQQTPGQGLQFLFEYFSETQRNKGNFPGRFSGRQFSNSRSEMNVSTLELGDSALYLCASSLGQGSTYGYTFGSGTRLTVV.

The V and J genes are TRBV28 and TRBJ2-3, with 10 nucleotides matching TRBD1. V dropped 5 bases and J dropped 1; count of bases not matched to a gene: 6. CDR1 and CDR2 (germline): MDHEN, SYDVKM. This CDR3 comprises 16 residues. Here the CDR3 reads CASSTSGTGGTDTQYF. The CDR3 DNA reads TGTGCCAGCAGTACTTCCGGGACAGGGGGCACAGATACGCAGTATTTT.

The CDR3 is CAWSESGKETQYF. As DNA, the CDR3 is TGTGCCTGGAGTGAGTCCGGGAAAGAGACCCAGTACTTC. The chain links TRBV30 to TRBJ2-5; D possibly corresponds to TRBD2 (5 bases). Germline CDR1 is GTSNPN and CDR2 is SVGIG (reference sequence). The V end lost 1 base, the J end lost 3 bases, and 9 bases lay between the germline ends. This CDR3 has 13 amino acids.

This clone has only a few counts. The V and J genes are TRBV21-1 and TRBJ2-7; the table names TRBD2, a call not compared with the DNA. TRBV21-1 is designated a pseudogene. The CDR3 sequence is 18 residues long. CDR3 sequence: CASSKEVDSVAWVLEQYF. In DNA, the CDR3 is TGTGCCAGCAGCAAAGAAGTGGACTCAGTAGCGTGGGTTTTGGAGCAGTACTTC.

V usage is TRBV5-1 and J usage is TRBJ2-7; D not certain. Germline loops: CDR1 SGHRS, CDR2 YFSETQ. Trimming cost V 0 bases and J 4 bases, with 14 bases left between them. The CDR3 is 15 residues long. CDR3 in DNA: TGCGCCAGCAGCTTGGCCGAACTACCCATGTACGAGCAGTACTTC. This sequence encodes CASSLAELPMYEQYF.

This clone occurred once. The rearrangement links TRBV28 to TRBJ2-7; D uncertain. The CDR3 contains 11 residues. Germline lookup yields CDR1 MDHEN and CDR2 SYDVKM. The germline V and J ends were trimmed by 4 bases and 6 bases, with 7 bases remaining between them. CDR3 sequence: CASSYQVEQYF. CDR3 coding DNA: TGTGCCAGCAGTTATCAGGTCGAGCAGTACTTC.